Listed below are T cell receptor beta chains from one sample, sequenced in a study of T-cell reconstitution after alpha-beta-depleted transplantation in children. Each CDR3 protein is one row after TCRdb ran MiXCR on the PCR reads. The sample lists about 610,000 distinct CDR3 sequences; about 10% were seen once. Sequenced material: PBMCs from the stem cell graft donor, taken from the stem cell graft. The receptors here all came from a human donor who donated a stem cell graft to a child with acute myeloid leukemia. CDR3s include the opening cysteine and the closing phenylalanine or tryptophan. A D gene is named only where the DNA matches it firmly. Not every row has a clone size; where given, it reads once, few, many or a size class.

CDR3nt | CDR3aa | abundance | v_gene | d_gene | j_gene
TGCAGTGCTAGAGCGTTACAGGGTGCGTACGAGCAGTACTTC | CSARALQGAYEQYF | few | TRBV20-1 | - | TRBJ2-7
TGTGCCAGCAGTCCGGGACTAGCGGGAGGAGCCAAAAACATTCAGTACTTC | CASSPGLAGGAKNIQYF | few | TRBV28 | TRBD2 | TRBJ2-4
TGTGCCAGCAGGGCCACAGGCCACGAGCAGTACTTC | CASRATGHEQYF | - | TRBV6-5 | - | TRBJ2-7
TGTGCCAGCAGCCAAAGTGATTCCCTCAACCAAGAGACCCAGTACTTC | CASSQSDSLNQETQYF | few | TRBV3-1 | - | TRBJ2-5
TGTGCCAGCAGTTTGGTGCCAACGGGCAATCAGCCCCAGCATTTT | CASSLVPTGNQPQHF | - | TRBV27 | - | TRBJ1-5
TGTGCCTCCCGGGGTGATAACTATGGCTACACCTTC | CASRGDNYGYTF | - | TRBV12-3/TRBV12-4 | - | TRBJ1-2
TGTGCCACCAGCAGAGATGGCACTGCCGCTAGCACAGATACGCAGTATTTT | CATSRDGTAASTDTQYF | many | TRBV15 | - | TRBJ2-3
TGCAGTGCTGCGGGGGACAGCACTGAAGCTTTCTTT | CSAAGDSTEAFF | - | TRBV20-1 | TRBD1 | TRBJ1-1
TGCAGCGTTGCTAGGGGCAGGGGCTACGAGCAGTACTTC | CSVARGRGYEQYF | - | TRBV29-1 | - | TRBJ2-7
TGCAGTGCTAGAGAACCGGGACGGTCGACTAACACCGGGGAGCTGTTTTTT | CSAREPGRSTNTGELFF | - | TRBV20-1 | - | TRBJ2-2
TGCAGTGCTAGAGGCAGTTCGAAAAACATTCAGTACTTC | CSARGSSKNIQYF | many | TRBV20-1 | - | TRBJ2-4
TGTGCCAGCAGTTTGGGCCTATACAATGAGGCGAGGGAGTTCTTC | CASSLGLYNEAREFF | - | TRBV27 | - | TRBJ2-1
TGCAGTGCGAACCCCGTCGGGAAATCTTACGAGCAGTACTTC | CSANPVGKSYEQYF | - | TRBV20-1 | - | TRBJ2-7
TGTGCCAGCAGTTTACCTAATGACGGACTGATCAATCAGCCCCAGCATTTT | CASSLPNDGLINQPQHF | - | TRBV12-3/TRBV12-4 | - | TRBJ1-5
TGCGCCAGCAGCTACTGGACGAGATCTAACACCGGGGAGCTGTTTTTT | CASSYWTRSNTGELFF | many | TRBV5-1 | - | TRBJ2-2
TGCAGTGCTTCTTTGACTGGAAAAGAGACCCAGTACTTC | CSASLTGKETQYF | few | TRBV20-1 | - | TRBJ2-5
TGCAGTGCTAGAAGGACTAGCGGGAATGGGCAGTTCTTC | CSARRTSGNGQFF | many | TRBV20-1 | TRBD2 | TRBJ2-1
TGCAGTGCCTTAAGACTCGCGGGAGGTGACAATGAGCAGTTCTTC | CSALRLAGGDNEQFF | few | TRBV20-1 | TRBD2 | TRBJ2-1
TGTGCCAGCAGCTTTTCCCAGGGCAGGCGAGACTATGGCTACACCTTC | CASSFSQGRRDYGYTF | - | TRBV2 | - | TRBJ1-2
TGCGCCAGCAGCTCCCGTGGAGGGGTCGAGCAGTACTTC | CASSSRGGVEQYF | - | TRBV5-1 | - | TRBJ2-7
TGTGCCAGCAGCTTAATCGGACTTTCCTACGAGCAGTACTTC | CASSLIGLSYEQYF | - | TRBV7-6 | - | TRBJ2-7
TGTGCCAGCAGCATGACAGGGGGCAACTACAATGAGCAGTTCTTC | CASSMTGGNYNEQFF | many | TRBV3-1 | TRBD1 | TRBJ2-1
TGCAGTGCCTCTGGTCGAGGGACTAGCGGGAGCTCCTACGAGCAGTACTTC | CSASGRGTSGSSYEQYF | few | TRBV20-1 | TRBD2 | TRBJ2-7
TGTGCCAGCAGTTTACTAGCGGGAGGGAACGGGGAGCTGTTTTTT | CASSLLAGGNGELFF | many | TRBV12-3/TRBV12-4 | TRBD2 | TRBJ2-2
TGTGCCAGCAGCCGCGGGACTAACTACGAGCAGTACTTC | CASSRGTNYEQYF | many | TRBV12-3/TRBV12-4 | TRBD2 | TRBJ2-7
TGCGCCAGCAGCTTGGATCGAACAAAAGCTTTCTTT | CASSLDRTKAFF | - | TRBV5-1 | - | TRBJ1-1
TGTGCCAGCCACCCGGGACAGGGGAGGGGGCACACAGATACGCAGTATTTT | CASHPGQGRGHTDTQYF | few | TRBV21-1 | - | TRBJ2-3
TGTGCCAGCAGTTTAGGCGGGACTAGACCTAGCACAGATACGCAGTATTTT | CASSLGGTRPSTDTQYF | few | TRBV12-3/TRBV12-4 | TRBD2 | TRBJ2-3
TGTGCCAGCAGCCAAGATCCCATTGGATTCGAAAAACTGTTTTTT | CASSQDPIGFEKLFF | - | TRBV14 | - | TRBJ1-4
TGTGCCAGCAGCCCTACGGGACAGGGTACCTACGAGCAGTACTTC | CASSPTGQGTYEQYF | few | TRBV3-1 | TRBD1 | TRBJ2-7
TGTGCCAACAAGCGGGGGTCGAACACCGGGGAGCTGTTTTTT | CANKRGSNTGELFF | - | TRBV7-9 | TRBD2 | TRBJ2-2
TGTGCCAGCAGCTTAGTGCTATTCTACGAGCAGTACTTC | CASSLVLFYEQYF | - | TRBV7-4 | - | TRBJ2-7
TGTGCCTGGAGTCGTTGGGGTGGGCAGCTAAATGAAAAACTGTTTTTT | CAWSRWGGQLNEKLFF | few | TRBV30 | - | TRBJ1-4
TGCAGCCCTAGACTAGCGGGAGTGGCTGAGCAGTTCTTC | CSPRLAGVAEQFF | many | TRBV29-1 | TRBD2 | TRBJ2-1
TGTGCCAGCAGCCAAGATATACTAGCGGGAGAGACCCAGTACTTC | CASSQDILAGETQYF | many | TRBV3-1 | TRBD2 | TRBJ2-5
TGCGCCAGCAGCTTGGTGCGCCGTGGGAACTACGAGCAGTACTTC | CASSLVRRGNYEQYF | many | TRBV5-1 | - | TRBJ2-7
TGTGCCATCGTCCTAGGACTACGAGAGACCCAGTACTTC | CAIVLGLRETQYF | once | TRBV7-3 | - | TRBJ2-5
TGTGCCTGGACGGCGACCGTGGATACGCAGTATTTT | CAWTATVDTQYF | - | TRBV30 | - | TRBJ2-3
TGCAGCGTTCGTCCGGGACACCGCACAGATACGCAGTATTTT | CSVRPGHRTDTQYF | - | TRBV29-1 | - | TRBJ2-3
TGCAGCGTCCGAATGGCAGATACGCAGTATTTT | CSVRMADTQYF | - | TRBV29-1 | - | TRBJ2-3
TGTGCCAGCAGAGACCGGGACTGGGCCTACGAGCAGTACTTC | CASRDRDWAYEQYF | few | TRBV12-3/TRBV12-4 | - | TRBJ2-7
TGTGCCAGTAGTATGTGGCGGGAGCCCACAGATACGCAGTATTTT | CASSMWREPTDTQYF | many | TRBV19 | TRBD2 | TRBJ2-3
TGTGCCAGCAGTATGAGGACAGCGGCCACAGATACGCAGTATTTT | CASSMRTAATDTQYF | - | TRBV11-3 | - | TRBJ2-3
TGTGCCAGCAGCCCTTCATCGGGAGATACGCAGTATTTT | CASSPSSGDTQYF | few | TRBV7-3 | - | TRBJ2-3
TGTGCCAGCAGCCAACCCTCCAGAGGAGATACGCAGTATTTT | CASSQPSRGDTQYF | few | TRBV14 | - | TRBJ2-3
TGCAGCGTTGTGAGATCAATTTCCTACAATGAGCAGTTCTTC | CSVVRSISYNEQFF | few | TRBV29-1 | - | TRBJ2-1
TGTGCCAGCAGGCCAAACACTGAAGCTTTCTTT | CASRPNTEAFF | few | TRBV12-3/TRBV12-4 | - | TRBJ1-1
TGTGCCAGCAGCTTAAACGGCGGGGAGCTGTTTTTT | CASSLNGGELFF | many | TRBV7-3 | - | TRBJ2-2